Sequencing of this TCR beta chain was carried out in a study of T cells in Graves' hyperthyroidism and ophthalmopathy (dated by TCRdb to the late 2010s). Study-level background: Peripheral blood was collected at initial diagnosis, before any treatment. A discovery cohort of roughly 96 patients, about 43 with Graves' ophthalmopathy and 55 to 60 with stable Graves' hyperthyroidism, was used to find distinguishing TCR V-J signatures. Prospective prediction of ophthalmopathy was tested in an independent validation cohort consisting of about 20 hyperthyroidism patients and around 16 patients who later progressed to ophthalmopathy. The 75 to 100 discovery patients were randomly split 7:3 into training and test sets. The study also compared thyroid tissue and blood T-cell repertoires from five or six Graves' hyperthyroidism patients. After blood sampling, hyperthyroidism patients were treated with methimazole at a starting dose of 30 mg daily, and ophthalmopathy patients were treated with high-dose intravenous methylprednisolone. TCR Vbeta CDR3 sequencing of 130 to 150 peripheral blood samples (43 ophthalmopathy, approximately 80 hyperthyroidism and around 17 progressor patients) is reported in the paper.

General findings and caveats noted by the study authors: No statistical method was used to fix the sample size in advance, and group allocation was not hidden from the investigators. Most expanded thyroid clonotypes (frequency above 0.001) were also detected in blood, a finding suggesting that blood repertoires may reflect thyroid immune responses. A 13 V-J signature model separated ophthalmopathy from stable hyperthyroidism, with approximately 87% sensitivity and 81.08% specificity in cross-validation and 80%/75% in testing. During validation, the model predicted progression to ophthalmopathy a median of about 6.5 months ahead of onset, with almost 71% sensitivity and around 73% specificity.

Per the germline V gene, SGHTA is the CDR1 and FQGNSA is the CDR2. From cysteine to phenylalanine, the CDR3 is 13 amino acids long. Only the CDR3 DNA is retained, 39 bases long and in frame from the first base. V is trimmed back by 5 bases and J by 9 bases, and the junction contains 9 bases that no gene match accounts for. In the ophthalmopathy patients, disease was moderately to severely active, with a Clinical Activity Score of 3 or more, a NOSPECS grade of 4 or more, and a duration of less than 3 months. Exclusion was applied to patients with uncontrolled infections, other autoimmune diseases, pregnancy or lactation. Diagnoses relied on clinical symptoms, serum thyroxine and TRAb, thyroid ultrasound and orbital computed tomography. PBMCs were isolated from approximately 10 ml of fresh peripheral blood by Ficoll-Paque density gradient centrifugation. Total RNA was extracted using Trizol reagent, and RNA quality was assessed on an Agilent 2100 Bioanalyzer.

This clonotype was seen many times. What this receptor recognizes is not known. Within one base of it there is no much larger clone, and no base qualities were kept. Amplification of TCR beta CDR3 regions was carried out from RNA transcripts. A first-round RT-PCR of the TCR CDR3 used the HTBI primer set with the Qiagen OneStep RT-PCR kit. The libraries were constructed in a second round of multiplex PCR and then size-selected and purified. Sequencing of the libraries was done on an Illumina HiSeq2000 using paired-end 100 bp reads. Per the source publication's procedure: SOAPnuke was used to process the raw data, with reads discarded if the reads contained adapters or uncalled bases, had a mean Phred below 15, or lacked an exact constant-primer or identifier match. High-quality paired reads were merged with COPE v1.2.5, and unique nucleotide sequences were defined as clonotypes. MiTCR v1.1 was used to align clonotypes to the IMGT TRBV, TRBD and TRBJ reference segments. Analysis was restricted to V-J combinations with a frequency above 0.0001, which covered 98% to 99.2% of repertoires. The TCS score was defined as F50 (clonal expansion) divided by E x V (chaos), with BLOSUM62-based TCRdist calculated between CDR3 peptides within each V-J. Welch's t-statistics and random forest reduced 514 V-J features to 13, which were used in a naive Bayes classifier (R e1071). TCRdb reprocessing: public reads trimmed at Q25 with fastp, clones called with MiXCR, in-frame beta chains kept. Identical CDR3 proteins give one entry, which carries the most common genes and DNA. The V and J calls and clone size are TCRdb's, not the authors'. Recorded for this sample are around 340,000 distinct CDR3 sequences; 15% to 20% of them occurred a single time. Around 15% of the sample belongs to the ten largest clones.

Input material: blood. The rearranged chain carries TRBV7-2 and TRBJ1-2, with 7 middle bases fitting TRBD1. The receptor was derived from a woman between 40 and 55 years old with Graves' ophthalmopathy. DNA sequence: TGTGCCAGCAGCCGACAGGGCCTTCGGAGCTACACCTTC. The encoded protein is CASSRQGLRSYTF. The entire variable domain, with the stretches around the CDR3 drawn from the reference TRBV7-2 and TRBJ1-2 proteins, is GAGVSQSPSNKVTEKGKDVELRCDPISGHTALYWYRQSLGQGLEFLIYFQGNSAPDKSGLPSDRFSAERTGGSVSTLTIQRTQQEDSAVYLCASSRQGLRSYTFGSGTRLTVV.